This TCR beta chain came from a study of blood T cell repertoires in COVID-19. Looking at the study overall: Spain, Italy and the United States supplied samples that represented acute and convalescent COVID-19. T cells, B-cell-depleted T cells, or PBMCs supplied cDNA or gDNA.

In the original processing: Amplification of reference gene primers was used by the study to estimate nucleated cell counts. The repertoire was sequenced with immunoSEQ multiplex PCR; TCRdb's copy has only in-frame clones and lacks some. Clonal size and the V and J genes are those of that table, whereas D and trimming came from the DNA. The data show about 32,000 clones, roughly 92% seen once. This clone was detected once. CDR1 and CDR2 (germline): MDHEN, SYDVKM. The V and J ends lost 0 bases and 5 bases, in that order; junction bases with no gene match: 6. The CDR3 sequence is 17 residues long. The rearrangement uses TRBV28 and TRBJ1-6, with TRBD1 identical over 8 bases. This TCR came from a man aged 60-69 years with acute or convalescent COVID-19. The material sequenced was peripheral blood. CDR3 loop: CASSLWYRGKNNSPLHF. The CDR3 bases are TGTGCCAGCAGTTTATGGTACAGGGGGAAGAATAATTCACCCCTCCACTTT.